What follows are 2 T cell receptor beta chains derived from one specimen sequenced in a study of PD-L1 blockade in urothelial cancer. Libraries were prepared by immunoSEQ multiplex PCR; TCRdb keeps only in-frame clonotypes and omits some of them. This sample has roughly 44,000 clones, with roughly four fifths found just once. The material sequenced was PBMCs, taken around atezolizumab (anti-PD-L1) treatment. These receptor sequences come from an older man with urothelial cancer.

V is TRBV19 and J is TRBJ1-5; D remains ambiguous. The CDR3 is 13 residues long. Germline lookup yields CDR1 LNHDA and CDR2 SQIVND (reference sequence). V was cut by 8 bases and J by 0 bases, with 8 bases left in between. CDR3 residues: CASVEDSNQPQHF. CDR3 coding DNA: TGTGCCAGTGTCGAGGATAGCAATCAGCCCCAGCATTTT.

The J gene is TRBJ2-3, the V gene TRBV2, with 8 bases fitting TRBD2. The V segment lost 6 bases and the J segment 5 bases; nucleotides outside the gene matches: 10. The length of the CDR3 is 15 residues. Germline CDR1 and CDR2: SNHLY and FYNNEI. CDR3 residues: CASSESGSGRDTQYF. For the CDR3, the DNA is TGTGCCAGCAGCGAAAGCGGGAGTGGGAGAGATACGCAGTATTTT.